The 18 T cell receptor beta chains listed next were all sequenced from one sample in a study of CD8 T cells in ankylosing spondylitis. TCRdb used MiXCR to reprocess the 5' RACE reads, holding one entry per CDR3 protein. This sample yields fewer than 400,000 distinct CDR3 sequences, of which 14% to 15% are seen a single time; about 1% belongs to the top ten. Input material: blood, either unsorted or a sorted T cell fraction (not recorded which). The receptors here all came from a male donor with ankylosing spondylitis or in good health (not recorded which).

The chain combines TRBV3-1 with TRBJ2-4, with 7 positions matching TRBD2. The CDR3 loop spans 15 amino acids. The germline CDR1 and CDR2 sequences are LGHDT and YNNKEL (reference sequence). V dropped 7 bases and J dropped 7; count of bases not matched to a gene: 13. The CDR3 bases are TGTGCCAGCACCCTAAGGGAGGGAGGGAGGAACATTCAGTACTTC. Amino acids: CASTLREGGRNIQYF.

This chain's CDR3 is CASSRGGTSYNEQFF. The DNA of the CDR3 is TGTGCCAGCTCCCGGGGCGGGACCTCCTACAATGAGCAGTTCTTC. This chain connects TRBV7-2 to TRBJ2-1; tentative D call: TRBD2 (6 bases). The length of the CDR3 is 15 residues. Trimming shortened V by 8 bases and J by 0 bases, and 14 bases separated the two germline ends. Germline V gene lookup returns CDR1 SGHTA and CDR2 FQGNSA.

The rearrangement joins TRBV5-1 to TRBJ1-2; D unclear. V was pared by 5 bases and J by 4 bases, with 18 bases between. Germline CDR1 is SGHRS and CDR2 is YFSETQ. The CDR3 runs 15 residues. The CDR3 here is CASRPRTDPSYGYTF. The CDR3 DNA reads TGCGCCAGCAGACCCCGGACGGACCCTTCCTATGGCTACACCTTC.

This clonotype was counted between two and nine times. V gene TRBV5-1 combines with J gene TRBJ1-1; D may be TRBD1 (5 bases). The germline gives CDR1 SGHRS, CDR2 YFSETQ. CDR3 length: 15 residues. The V and J ends lost 0 bases and 1 base respectively, with 10 bases between them. The CDR3 reads CASSLDAGSNTEAFF. In nucleotides, the CDR3 is TGCGCCAGCAGCTTGGATGCAGGGTCGAACACTGAAGCTTTCTTT.

This clonotype turned up a few times. The CDR3 here is CASNPGLAYEQYF. CDR3 nucleotide sequence: TGTGCCAGTAACCCGGGACTAGCCTACGAGCAGTACTTC. This chain uses TRBV12-3 or TRBV12-4 with TRBJ2-7; the match to TRBD2 covers 8 bases. Losses at the gene ends were 9 bases for V and 2 bases for J; bases not matched to a gene: 6. The CDR3 runs to 13 residues.

This clonotype was recorded at least ten times. This chain joins TRBV3-1 and TRBJ1-5; 10 bases are a match to TRBD1. V lost 1 base and J lost 4; bases outside the gene matches: 1. Germline-derived CDR1 and CDR2 are LGHDT and YNNKEL (reference sequence). CDR3 size: 15 residues. The chain's CDR3 is CASSQGTGGNQPQHF. The DNA for the CDR3 is TGTGCCAGCAGCCAAGGGACAGGGGGGAATCAGCCCCAGCATTTT.

This clonotype was seen at least ten times. The rearrangement links TRBV5-1 to TRBJ1-1; TRBD1 agrees at 9 bases. Germline loops: CDR1 SGHRS, CDR2 YFSETQ. The CDR3 totals 13 residues. V was pared by 4 bases and J by 5 bases, with 3 bases of the junction left unmatched. The DNA for the CDR3 is TGCGCCAGCAGCGTGGACAGGGGAACTGAAGCTTTCTTT. Translation: CASSVDRGTEAFF.

The rearrangement uses TRBV29-1 and TRBJ2-7, with 9 positions matching TRBD2. The junction had 4 bases not matched to a gene; V was cut back by 2 bases and J by 2 bases. This CDR3 comprises 14 residues. Per germline, CDR1 SQVTM and CDR2 ANQGSEA. The CDR3 region is CSVESLAGPYEQYF. The DNA for the CDR3 is TGCAGCGTTGAAAGTCTAGCGGGACCCTACGAGCAGTACTTC.

This sequence joins TRBV11-3 and TRBJ2-5; 8 nucleotides match TRBD2. This CDR3 contains 15 residues. Trimming cost V 1 base and J 5 bases; bases outside gene matches: 6. Germline V gives CDR1 SGHNT, CDR2 YENEEA. The CDR3 reads CASSLGGRMEETQYF. DNA for the CDR3: TGTGCCAGCAGCTTAGGCGGGAGGATGGAGGAGACCCAGTACTTC. The full variable domain, in which reference TRBV11-3 and TRBJ2-5 provide the parts outside the CDR3, is EAGVVQSPRYKIIEKKQPVAFWCNPISGHNTLYWYLQNLGQGPELLIRYENEEAVDDSQLPKDRFSAERLKGVDSTLKIQPAELGDSAVYLCASSLGGRMEETQYFGPGTRLLVL.

This clonotype was counted a few times. The gene calls are TRBV3-1 and TRBJ2-1; unclear D gene. V lost 4 bases and J 1 base, leaving 11 bases between the germline ends. Germline values: CDR1 LGHDT, CDR2 YNNKEL (reference sequence). The CDR3 loop spans 15 amino acids. The CDR3 loop is CASSLGLLSYNEQFF. The CDR3 coding sequence is TGTGCCAGCAGCCTTGGGCTCCTATCCTACAATGAGCAGTTCTTC.

The chain employs TRBV6-5 and TRBJ2-3, with TRBD1 as a possible D gene (6 bases). The V end lost 4 bases, the J end lost 2 bases, and 16 bases lay between the germline ends. The CDR3 sequence is 16 residues long. Germline V lookup: CDR1 MNHEY, CDR2 SVGAGI. The CDR3 sequence: CASSSQRTASTDTQYF. The DNA for the CDR3 is TGTGCCAGCAGTTCCCAGCGGACAGCTTCCACAGATACGCAGTATTTT.

This clonotype was detected only a few times. The chain joins TRBV7-9 to TRBJ2-7; D is possibly TRBD2 (7 bases). CDR1 and CDR2 from the germline V gene are SEHNR and FQNEAQ (reference sequence). The CDR3 consists of 16 residues. V lost 5 bases and J 1 base, leaving 18 bases between the germline ends. This CDR3 reads CASSPGGRGRSYEQYF. CDR3 DNA: TGTGCCAGCAGCCCCGGGGGGCGGGGACGTTCCTACGAGCAGTACTTC.

This clonotype was seen repeatedly, ten times or more. The V call is TRBV12-3 or TRBV12-4, the J call TRBJ2-7, with 7 positions matching TRBD1. V shed 6 bases and J 9 bases; nucleotides not matched to a gene: 14. This CDR3 spans 14 amino acids. CDR3 in DNA: TGTGCCAGCAGCCCCGGGACAGAACTACGATGGCAGTACTTC. Translated, it gives CASSPGTELRWQYF.

V gene TRBV12-3 or TRBV12-4 combines with J gene TRBJ2-1; 7 nucleotides agree with TRBD2. This CDR3 contains 15 residues. V was pared by 0 bases and J by 5 bases, with 4 bases of the junction left unmatched. The CDR3, as DNA: TGTGCCAGCAGTTTAGCGAGCGGGAAGGACAATGAGCAGTTCTTC. Translating it yields CASSLASGKDNEQFF.

V gene TRBV4-1 combines with J gene TRBJ2-7; D unresolved. The V and J ends lost 0 bases and 2 bases respectively, with 17 bases between them. Germline CDR1 MGHRA, CDR2 YSYEKL. CDR3 size: 17 residues. The CDR3 loop is CASSQERARQTPYEQYF. CDR3 in DNA: TGCGCCAGCAGCCAAGAAAGAGCGCGGCAAACCCCCTACGAGCAGTACTTC.

The chain couples TRBV20-1 to TRBJ2-5; no firm D call. Between the trimmed V and J ends, which lost 7 bases and 1 base, there was a span of 10 bases. The CDR3 covers 12 residues. CDR1 is DFQATT, CDR2 SNEGSKA, per germline (reference sequence). CDR3 bases: TGCAGTGTTGACCTACTCCAAGAGACCCAGTACTTC. Protein: CSVDLLQETQYF.

This clonotype appeared a few times. CDR3 nucleotide sequence: TGCGCCAGCAGTAGTCCCAGGGGTGGCCTCGAGCAGTACTTC. This codes for CASSSPRGGLEQYF. The chain combines TRBV10-2 with TRBJ2-7, with a weak D call TRBD1 (6 bases). The germline V gene has CDR1 WSHSY and CDR2 SAAADI. The CDR3 covers 14 residues. The V and J ends lost 5 bases and 6 bases respectively, with 17 bases between them.

This clonotype was seen a handful of times. V is TRBV20-1 and J is TRBJ2-7; D is unresolved. Germline V gene sequence: CDR1 DFQATT, CDR2 SNEGSKA (reference sequence). V was trimmed by 6 bases and J by 1 base, leaving 10 bases between them. This CDR3 contains 12 residues. DNA of the CDR3: TGCAGTGCAGCCTCTCGGTCCTACGAGCAGTACTTC. Translating gives CSAASRSYEQYF.